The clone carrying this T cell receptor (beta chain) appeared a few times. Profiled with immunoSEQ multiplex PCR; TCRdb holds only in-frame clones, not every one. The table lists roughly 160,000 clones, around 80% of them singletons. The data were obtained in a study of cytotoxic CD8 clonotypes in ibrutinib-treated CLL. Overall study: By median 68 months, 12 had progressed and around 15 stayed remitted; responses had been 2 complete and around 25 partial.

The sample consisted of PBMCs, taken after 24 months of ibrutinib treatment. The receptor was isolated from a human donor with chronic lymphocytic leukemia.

The chain's CDR3 is CSARGSGGLFF. The CDR3, as DNA: TGCAGTGCTAGAGGGTCCGGAGGACTGTTTTTT. The chain carries TRBV20-1 and TRBJ1-4; D unresolved. Trimming left V 1 base short and J 13 bases short, with 10 bases between. The CDR3 runs to 11 residues. Germline V gene sequence: CDR1 DFQATT, CDR2 SNEGSKA (reference sequence).